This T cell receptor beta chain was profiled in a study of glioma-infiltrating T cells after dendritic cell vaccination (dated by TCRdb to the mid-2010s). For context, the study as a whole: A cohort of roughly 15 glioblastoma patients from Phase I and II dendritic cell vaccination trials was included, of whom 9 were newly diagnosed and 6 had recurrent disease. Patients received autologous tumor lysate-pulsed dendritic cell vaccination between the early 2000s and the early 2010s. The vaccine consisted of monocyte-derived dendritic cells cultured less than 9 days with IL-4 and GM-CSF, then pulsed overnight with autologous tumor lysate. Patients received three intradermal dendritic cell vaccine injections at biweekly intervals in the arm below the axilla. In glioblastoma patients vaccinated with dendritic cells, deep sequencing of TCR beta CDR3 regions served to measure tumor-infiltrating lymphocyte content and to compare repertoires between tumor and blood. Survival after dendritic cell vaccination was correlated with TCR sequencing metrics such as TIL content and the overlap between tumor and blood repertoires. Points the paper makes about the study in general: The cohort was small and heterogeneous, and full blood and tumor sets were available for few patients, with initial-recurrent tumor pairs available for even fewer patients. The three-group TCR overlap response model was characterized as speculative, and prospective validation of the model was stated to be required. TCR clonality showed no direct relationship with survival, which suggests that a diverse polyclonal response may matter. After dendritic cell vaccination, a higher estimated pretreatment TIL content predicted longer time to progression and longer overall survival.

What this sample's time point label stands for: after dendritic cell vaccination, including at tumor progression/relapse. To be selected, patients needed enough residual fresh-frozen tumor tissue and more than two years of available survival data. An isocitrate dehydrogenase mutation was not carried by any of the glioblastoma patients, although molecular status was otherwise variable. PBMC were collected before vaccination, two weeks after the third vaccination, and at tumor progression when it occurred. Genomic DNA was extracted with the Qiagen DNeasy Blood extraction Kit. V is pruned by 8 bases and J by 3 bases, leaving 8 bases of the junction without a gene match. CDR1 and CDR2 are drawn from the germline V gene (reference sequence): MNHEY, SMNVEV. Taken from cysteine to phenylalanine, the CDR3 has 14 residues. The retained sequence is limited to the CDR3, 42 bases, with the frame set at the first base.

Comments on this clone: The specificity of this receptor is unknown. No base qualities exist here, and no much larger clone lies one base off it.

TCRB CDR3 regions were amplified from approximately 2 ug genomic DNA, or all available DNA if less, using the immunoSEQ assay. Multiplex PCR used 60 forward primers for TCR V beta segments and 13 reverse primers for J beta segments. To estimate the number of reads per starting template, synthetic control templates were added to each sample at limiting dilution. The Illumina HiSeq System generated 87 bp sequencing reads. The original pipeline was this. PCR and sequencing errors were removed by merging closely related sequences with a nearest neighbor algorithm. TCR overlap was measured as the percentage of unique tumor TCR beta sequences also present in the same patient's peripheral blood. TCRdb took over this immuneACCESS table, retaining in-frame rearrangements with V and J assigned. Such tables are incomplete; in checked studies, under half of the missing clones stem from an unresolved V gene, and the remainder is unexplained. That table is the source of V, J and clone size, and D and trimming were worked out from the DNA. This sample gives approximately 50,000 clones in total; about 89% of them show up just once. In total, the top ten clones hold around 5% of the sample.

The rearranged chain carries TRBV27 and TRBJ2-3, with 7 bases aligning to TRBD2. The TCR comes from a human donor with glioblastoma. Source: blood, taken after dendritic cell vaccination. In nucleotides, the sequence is TGTGCCAGCGCCCTAGGGACTAAAACAGATACGCAGTATTTT. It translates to CASALGTKTDTQYF.